Sequencing of this T cell receptor beta chain was carried out in a study of T cell repertoires in cytomegalovirus infection. Looking at the study overall: Based on public TCR beta signatures, there were indications of CMV infection and of a matching HLA type. Findings and limits, study-wide: It was HLA-C-restricted CMV-specific TCR beta clonotypes that dominated the response ex vivo.

Details on this clonotype: The antigen is not known.

TCRdb redid the calling of the reads with MiXCR, one entry per CDR3 protein. The table lists approximately 300,000 distinct CDR3 sequences, 25% of them singletons. CDR3 length: 12 amino acids. Germline V gene data show CDR1 as SGHTA and CDR2 as FQGNSA. Trimming removed 2 bases at V and 5 bases at J, with 6 bases between. The sequencing used cultured PBMCs, collected from culture after CMV antigen stimulation. The origin of this receptor is a human donor in good health (CMV status not recorded). Some clones in this sample may be carry-over from other donors' samples. The chain is built from TRBV7-2 and TRBJ2-5, with no clear D. CDR3 region: CASSLYLETQYF. The CDR3 bases are TGTGCCAGCAGCTTATATCTCGAGACCCAGTACTTC.